The rows below give T cell receptor beta chains drawn from one sample of a study of PD-1 blockade in classical Hodgkin lymphoma. The repertoire was sequenced with immunoSEQ multiplex PCR; TCRdb's copy has only in-frame clones and lacks some. The repertoire holds more than 75,000 clones, with 90% to 95% as singletons. This material consisted of peripheral blood mononuclear cells (PBMCs), taken before the fourth cycle of nivolumab. The source is a human donor with classical Hodgkin lymphoma. CDR3s include the opening cysteine and the closing phenylalanine or tryptophan. The order of the fields is D gene, J gene, clone size, V gene, CDR3 DNA, CDR3 protein. A D gene is named only where the DNA matches it firmly. Clone size is not always given. Where it is, it says once, few, many or a class for expanded clones.

-	TRBJ1-2	few	TRBV28	TGTGCCAGCAGTTGGGAGGGTCGGGATTATGGCTACACCTTC	CASSWEGRDYGYTF
-	TRBJ2-7	-	TRBV30	TGTGCCTGGACCGGCACCACCTACGAGCAGTACTTC	CAWTGTTYEQYF
-	TRBJ2-5	-	TRBV28	TGTGCCAGCAGTCGACCGACAGGAAAAGAGACCCAGTACTTC	CASSRPTGKETQYF
-	TRBJ2-2	-	TRBV7-9	TGTGCCAGCAGCTTTATCGGACCGACCGGGGAGCTGTTTTTT	CASSFIGPTGELFF
TRBD2	TRBJ2-1	-	TRBV9	TGTGCCAGCAGCGTAGCGGCTAGCGGGAGTACTGAGCAGTTCTTC	CASSVAASGSTEQFF
-	TRBJ1-1	-	TRBV5-4	TGTGCCAGCAGCTTATTAACGGGTGGTCATGCAGCTTTCTTT	CASSLLTGGHAAFF
TRBD2	TRBJ2-1	-	TRBV7-3	TGTGCCAGCAGCCCGACTAGCGGGAGCCCTAGCTCCTACAATGAGCAGTTCTTC	CASSPTSGSPSSYNEQFF
TRBD1	TRBJ2-5	once	TRBV11-2	TGTGCCAGCGGGGGGGGACAGGGAGAGACCCAGTACTTC	CASGGGQGETQYF
-	TRBJ2-3	once	TRBV18	TGTGCCAGCTCACGAGGGTCGGGGATTCGCACAGATACGCAGTATTTT	CASSRGSGIRTDTQYF
-	TRBJ1-1	few	TRBV5-1	TGCGCCAGCAGCTTGGATGGCAGGTTGGTGATGCACACTGAAGCTTTCTTT	CASSLDGRLVMHTEAFF
TRBD1	TRBJ1-2	-	TRBV7-9	TGTGCCAGCAGCCCCAACCGACAGGGGGGCGGCTACACCTTC	CASSPNRQGGGYTF
-	TRBJ2-7	-	TRBV6-5	TGTGCCAGCAGTTACTCGGCGGAGGGGGCCCAGTACTTC	CASSYSAEGAQYF
-	TRBJ2-7	-	TRBV27	TGTGCCAGCAGTCCGGGCAGGGACGGGAACTACGAGCAGTACTTC	CASSPGRDGNYEQYF
-	TRBJ1-1	-	TRBV4-1	TGCGCCAGCAGCCAAGATACGCTGGGTGGGACTGAAGCTTTCTTT	CASSQDTLGGTEAFF
-	TRBJ1-1	-	TRBV5-4	TGTGCCAGCAGCGGAGGGTTCACTGAAGCTTTCTTT	CASSGGFTEAFF
-	TRBJ2-4	-	TRBV19	TGTGCCAGTAGTATAGCCGAGGGCAGGAGGTACTTC	CASSIAEGRRYF
TRBD2	TRBJ2-5	-	TRBV2	TGTGCCAGCAGGGAGCGGGAGTTAACCCAGTACTTC	CASRERELTQYF